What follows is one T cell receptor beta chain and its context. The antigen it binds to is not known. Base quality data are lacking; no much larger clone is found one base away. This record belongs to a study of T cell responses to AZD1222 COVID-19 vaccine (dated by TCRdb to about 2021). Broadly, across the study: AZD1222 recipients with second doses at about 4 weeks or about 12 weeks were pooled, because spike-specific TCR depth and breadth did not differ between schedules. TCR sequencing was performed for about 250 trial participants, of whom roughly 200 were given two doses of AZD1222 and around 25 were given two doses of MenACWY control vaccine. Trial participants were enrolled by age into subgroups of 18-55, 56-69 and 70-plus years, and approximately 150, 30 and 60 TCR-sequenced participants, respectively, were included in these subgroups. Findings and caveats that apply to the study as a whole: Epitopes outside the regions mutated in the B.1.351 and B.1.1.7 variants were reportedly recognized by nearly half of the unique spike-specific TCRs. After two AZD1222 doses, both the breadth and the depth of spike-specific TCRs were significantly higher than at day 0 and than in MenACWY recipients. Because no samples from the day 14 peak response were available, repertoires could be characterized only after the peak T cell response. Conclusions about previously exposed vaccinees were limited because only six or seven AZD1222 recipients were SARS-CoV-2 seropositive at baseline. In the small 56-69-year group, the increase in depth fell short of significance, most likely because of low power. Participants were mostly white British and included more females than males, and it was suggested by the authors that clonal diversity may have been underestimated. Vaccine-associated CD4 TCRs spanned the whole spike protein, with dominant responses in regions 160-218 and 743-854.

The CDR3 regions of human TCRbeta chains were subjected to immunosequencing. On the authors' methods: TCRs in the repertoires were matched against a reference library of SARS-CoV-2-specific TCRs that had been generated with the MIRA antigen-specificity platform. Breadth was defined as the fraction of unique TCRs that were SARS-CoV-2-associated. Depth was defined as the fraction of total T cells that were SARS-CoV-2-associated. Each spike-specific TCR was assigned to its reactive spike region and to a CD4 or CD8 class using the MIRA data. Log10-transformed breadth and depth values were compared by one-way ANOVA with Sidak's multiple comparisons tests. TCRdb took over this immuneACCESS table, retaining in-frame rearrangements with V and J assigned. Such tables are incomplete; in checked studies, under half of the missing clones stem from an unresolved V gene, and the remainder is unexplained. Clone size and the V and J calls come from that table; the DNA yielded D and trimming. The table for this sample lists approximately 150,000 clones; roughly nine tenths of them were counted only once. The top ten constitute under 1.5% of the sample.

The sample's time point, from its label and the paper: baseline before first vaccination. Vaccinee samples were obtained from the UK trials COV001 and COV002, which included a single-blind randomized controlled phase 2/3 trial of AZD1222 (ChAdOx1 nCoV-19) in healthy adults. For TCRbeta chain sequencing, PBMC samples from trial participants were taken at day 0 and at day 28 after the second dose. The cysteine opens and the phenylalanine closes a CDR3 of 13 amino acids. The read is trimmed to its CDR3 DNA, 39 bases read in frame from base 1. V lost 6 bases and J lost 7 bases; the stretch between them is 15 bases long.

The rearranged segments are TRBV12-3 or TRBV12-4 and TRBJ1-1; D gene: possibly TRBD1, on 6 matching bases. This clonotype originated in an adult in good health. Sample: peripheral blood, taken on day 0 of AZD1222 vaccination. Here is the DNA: TGTGCCAGCAGACCCGACAGGCGCTATGAAGCTTTCTTT. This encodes CASRPDRRYEAFF.